The clone carrying this T cell receptor beta chain appeared many times. Its antigen is currently unknown. This sample is drawn from a study of early T cells in non-severe SARS-CoV-2 infection. Overall study: With bulk RNA from unsorted whole blood as input, sequencing yielded unpaired chains.

Individual cDNA molecules received unique molecular identifiers during library preparation. Each CDR3 protein gets one entry after TCRdb re-called the 5' RACE reads with MiXCR. The sample holds tens of thousands of distinct CDR3 sequences, less than 15% seen once. The V gene lost 7 bases and the J gene lost 4 bases, with 18 bases spanning the gap. CDR1 LNHDA and CDR2 SQIVND come from the germline V gene (reference sequence). This CDR3 has 15 amino acids. Study observations and caveats: Clonotype matching in VDJdb favored anti-spike CD8 responses and did not capture private and CD4 specificities.

The sample consisted of whole blood. J is TRBJ2-3 and V is TRBV19; D is perhaps TRBD2 (7 bases). This clonotype was sampled from an adult who was a healthcare worker with PCR-confirmed SARS-CoV-2 infection or an uninfected control (not recorded which). Written as DNA, the CDR3 is TGTGCCAGTAATGGGATGGCGGGGGCGTCAGATACGCAGTATTTT. It specifies CASNGMAGASDTQYF.